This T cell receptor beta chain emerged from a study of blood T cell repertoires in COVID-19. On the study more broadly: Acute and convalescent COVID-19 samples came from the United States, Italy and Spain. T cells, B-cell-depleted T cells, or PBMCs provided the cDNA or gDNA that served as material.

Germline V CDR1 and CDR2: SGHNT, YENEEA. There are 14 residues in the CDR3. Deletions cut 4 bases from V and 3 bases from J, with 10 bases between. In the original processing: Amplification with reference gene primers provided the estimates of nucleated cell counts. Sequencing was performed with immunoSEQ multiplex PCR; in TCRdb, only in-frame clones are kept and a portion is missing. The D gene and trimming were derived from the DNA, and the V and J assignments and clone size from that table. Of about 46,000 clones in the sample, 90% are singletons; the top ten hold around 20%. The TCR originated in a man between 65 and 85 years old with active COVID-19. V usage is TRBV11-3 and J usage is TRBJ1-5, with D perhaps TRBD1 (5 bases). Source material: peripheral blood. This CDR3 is CASSSQGYNQPQHF. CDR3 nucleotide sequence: TGTGCCAGCAGCTCCCAGGGATACAATCAGCCCCAGCATTTT.